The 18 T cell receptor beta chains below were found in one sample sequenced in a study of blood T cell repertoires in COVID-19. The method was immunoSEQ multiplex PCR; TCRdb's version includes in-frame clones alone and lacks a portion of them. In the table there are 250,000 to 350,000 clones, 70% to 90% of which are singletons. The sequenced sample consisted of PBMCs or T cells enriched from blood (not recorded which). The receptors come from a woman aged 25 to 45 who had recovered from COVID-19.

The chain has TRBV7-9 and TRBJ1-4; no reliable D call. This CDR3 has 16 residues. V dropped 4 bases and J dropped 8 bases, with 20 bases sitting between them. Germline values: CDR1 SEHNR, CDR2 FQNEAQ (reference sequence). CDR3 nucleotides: TGTGCCAGCAGCTCATTAACTATCCCGCCGGAAGAAAAACTGTTTTTT. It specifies CASSSLTIPPEEKLFF.

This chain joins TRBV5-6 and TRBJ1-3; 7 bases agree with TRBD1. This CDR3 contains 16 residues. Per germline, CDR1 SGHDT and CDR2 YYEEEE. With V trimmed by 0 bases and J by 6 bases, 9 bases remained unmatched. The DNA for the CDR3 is TGTGCCAGCAGCTTGGAGGAGACAGGGACGGAAAACACCATATATTTT. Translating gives CASSLEETGTENTIYF.

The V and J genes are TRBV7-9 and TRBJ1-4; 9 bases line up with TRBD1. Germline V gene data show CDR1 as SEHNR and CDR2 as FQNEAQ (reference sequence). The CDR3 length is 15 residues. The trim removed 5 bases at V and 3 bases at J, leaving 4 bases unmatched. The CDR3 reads CASSATGGPNEKLFF. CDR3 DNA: TGTGCCAGCAGCGCCACAGGGGGCCCTAATGAAAAACTGTTTTTT.

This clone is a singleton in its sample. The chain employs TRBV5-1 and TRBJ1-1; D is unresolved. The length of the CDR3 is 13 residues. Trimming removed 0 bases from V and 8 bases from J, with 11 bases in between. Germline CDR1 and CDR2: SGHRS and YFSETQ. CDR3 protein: CASSLVVETEAFF. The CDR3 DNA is TGCGCCAGCAGCTTGGTCGTTGAGACAGAAGCTTTCTTT.

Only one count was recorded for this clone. CDR3 region: CASSQFTGSGASNNEQFF. CDR3 nucleotides: TGTGCCAGCAGCCAATTTACCGGGAGTGGGGCCTCTAACAATGAGCAGTTCTTC. The chain combines TRBV3-1 (or the pseudogene TRBV3-2) with TRBJ2-1; tentative D call: TRBD2 (6 bases). The V gene lost 2 bases and the J gene lost 5 bases, with 22 bases spanning the gap. The length of the CDR3 is 18 residues. Germline CDR1 LGHDT, CDR2 YNNKEL (reference sequence).

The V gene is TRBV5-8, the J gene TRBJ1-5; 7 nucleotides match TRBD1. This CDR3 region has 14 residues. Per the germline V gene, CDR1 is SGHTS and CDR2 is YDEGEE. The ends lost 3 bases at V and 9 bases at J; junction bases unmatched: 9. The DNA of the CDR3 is TGTGCCAGCAGCTCCGAGGACAGGCTGAGGCCCCAGCATTTT. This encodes CASSSEDRLRPQHF.

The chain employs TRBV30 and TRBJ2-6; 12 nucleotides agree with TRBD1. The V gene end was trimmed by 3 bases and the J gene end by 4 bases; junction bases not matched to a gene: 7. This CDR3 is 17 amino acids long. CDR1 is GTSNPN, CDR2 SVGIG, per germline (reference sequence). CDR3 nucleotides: TGTGCCTGGAGCCCGGGACAGGGGGCGCGGGGGGCCAACGTCCTGACTTTC. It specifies CAWSPGQGARGANVLTF.

The CDR3 here is CASRGAELPYGYTF. The CDR3 DNA is TGCGCCAGCAGGGGGGCAGAACTTCCGTATGGCTACACCTTC. V is TRBV10-2 and J is TRBJ1-2, with a weak D call TRBD1 (6 bases). Trimming left V 6 bases short and J 5 bases short, with 16 bases between. Germline V lookup: CDR1 WSHSY, CDR2 SAAADI. This CDR3 is 14 amino acids long.

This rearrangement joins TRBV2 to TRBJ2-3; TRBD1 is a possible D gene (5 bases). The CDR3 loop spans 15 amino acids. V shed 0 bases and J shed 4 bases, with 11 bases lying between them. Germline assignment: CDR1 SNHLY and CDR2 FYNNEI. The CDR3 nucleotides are TGTGCCAGCAGTGAAGCCAGCAGGGTCGCAGATACGCAGTATTTT. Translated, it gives CASSEASRVADTQYF.

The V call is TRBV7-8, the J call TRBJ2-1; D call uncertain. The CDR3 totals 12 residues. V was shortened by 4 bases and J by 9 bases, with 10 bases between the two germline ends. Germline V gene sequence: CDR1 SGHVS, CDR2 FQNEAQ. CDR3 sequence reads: CASSSRTGEQFF. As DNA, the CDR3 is TGTGCCAGCAGCTCCCGTACGGGTGAGCAGTTCTTC. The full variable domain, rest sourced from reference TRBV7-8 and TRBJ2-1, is GAGVSQSPRYKVAKRGQDVALRCDPISGHVSLFWYQQALGQGPEFLTYFQNEAQLDKSGLPSDRFFAERPEGSVSTLKIQRTQQEDSAVYLCASSSRTGEQFFGPGTRLTVL.

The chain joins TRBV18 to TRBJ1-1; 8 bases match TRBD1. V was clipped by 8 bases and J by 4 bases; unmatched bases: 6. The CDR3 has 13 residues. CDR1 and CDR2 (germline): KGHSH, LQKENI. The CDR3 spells CASLTGVGTEAFF. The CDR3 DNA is TGTGCCAGCCTGACAGGGGTGGGCACTGAAGCTTTCTTT.

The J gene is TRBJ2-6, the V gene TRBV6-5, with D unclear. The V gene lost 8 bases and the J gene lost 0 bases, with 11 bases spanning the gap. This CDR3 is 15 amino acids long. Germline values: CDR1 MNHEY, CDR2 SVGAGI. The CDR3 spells CASQDASSGANVLTF. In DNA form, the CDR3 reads TGTGCCAGCCAGGATGCAAGCTCTGGGGCCAACGTCCTGACTTTC.

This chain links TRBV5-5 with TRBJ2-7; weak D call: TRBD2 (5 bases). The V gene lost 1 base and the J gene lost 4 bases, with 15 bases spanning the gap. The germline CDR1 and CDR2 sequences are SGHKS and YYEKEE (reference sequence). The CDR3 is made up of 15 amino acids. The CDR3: CASSLTRGSRYEQYF. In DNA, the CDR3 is TGTGCCAGCAGCTTGACCCGGGGTTCGAGGTACGAGCAGTACTTC.

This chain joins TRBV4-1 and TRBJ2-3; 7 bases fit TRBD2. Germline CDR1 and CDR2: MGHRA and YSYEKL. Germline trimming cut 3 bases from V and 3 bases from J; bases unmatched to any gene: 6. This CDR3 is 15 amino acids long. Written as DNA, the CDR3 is TGCGCCAGCAGCCAGAGCGGGGACGGAACAGATACGCAGTATTTT. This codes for CASSQSGDGTDTQYF.

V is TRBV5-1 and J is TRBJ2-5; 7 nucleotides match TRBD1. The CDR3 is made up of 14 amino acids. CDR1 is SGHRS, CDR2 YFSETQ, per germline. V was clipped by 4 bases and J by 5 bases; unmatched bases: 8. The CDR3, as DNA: TGCGCCAGCAGCCTCGGACAGGCCGGGGAGACCCAGTACTTC. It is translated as CASSLGQAGETQYF.

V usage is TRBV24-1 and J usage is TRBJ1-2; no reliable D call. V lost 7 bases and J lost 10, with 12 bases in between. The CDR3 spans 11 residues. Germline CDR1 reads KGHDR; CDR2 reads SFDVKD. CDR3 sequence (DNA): TGTGCCACCAGAACCGGGTTGTTCTACACCTTC. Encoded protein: CATRTGLFYTF.

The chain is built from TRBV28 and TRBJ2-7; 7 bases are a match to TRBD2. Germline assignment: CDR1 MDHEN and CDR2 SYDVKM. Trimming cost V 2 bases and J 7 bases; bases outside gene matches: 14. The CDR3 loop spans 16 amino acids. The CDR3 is CASSLGLPSGGLEQYF. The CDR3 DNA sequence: TGTGCCAGCAGTTTAGGCCTCCCATCGGGAGGTTTAGAGCAGTACTTC.

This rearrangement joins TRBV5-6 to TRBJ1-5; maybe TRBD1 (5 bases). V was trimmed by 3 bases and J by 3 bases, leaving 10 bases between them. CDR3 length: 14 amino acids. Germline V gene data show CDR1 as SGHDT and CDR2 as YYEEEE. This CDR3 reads CASSSRQNNQPQHF. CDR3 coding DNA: TGTGCCAGCAGCTCCCGACAGAACAATCAGCCCCAGCATTTT.